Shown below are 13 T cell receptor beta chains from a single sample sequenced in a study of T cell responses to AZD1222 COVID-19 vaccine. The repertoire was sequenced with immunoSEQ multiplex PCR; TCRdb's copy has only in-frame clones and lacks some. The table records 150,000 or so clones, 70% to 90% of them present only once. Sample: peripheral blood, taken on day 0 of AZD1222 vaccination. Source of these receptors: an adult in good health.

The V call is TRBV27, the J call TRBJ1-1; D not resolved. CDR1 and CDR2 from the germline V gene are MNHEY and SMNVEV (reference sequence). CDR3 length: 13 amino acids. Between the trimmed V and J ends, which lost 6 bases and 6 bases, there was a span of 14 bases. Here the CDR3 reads CASSWDAAAEAFF. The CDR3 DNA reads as TGTGCCAGCAGCTGGGATGCCGCCGCTGAAGCTTTCTTT.

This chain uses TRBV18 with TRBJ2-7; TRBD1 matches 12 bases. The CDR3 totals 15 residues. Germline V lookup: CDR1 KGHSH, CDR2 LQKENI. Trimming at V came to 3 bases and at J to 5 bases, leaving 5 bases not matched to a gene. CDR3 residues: CASSPSGTGGHEQYF. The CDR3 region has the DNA TGTGCCAGCTCACCGTCCGGGACAGGGGGCCACGAGCAGTACTTC.

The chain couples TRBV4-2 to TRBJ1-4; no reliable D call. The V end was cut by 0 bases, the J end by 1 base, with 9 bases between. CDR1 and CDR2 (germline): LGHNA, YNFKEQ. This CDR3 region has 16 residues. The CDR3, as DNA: TGTGCCAGCAGCCAAGATCTGGCTCGAACTAATGAAAAACTGTTTTTT. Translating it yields CASSQDLARTNEKLFF.

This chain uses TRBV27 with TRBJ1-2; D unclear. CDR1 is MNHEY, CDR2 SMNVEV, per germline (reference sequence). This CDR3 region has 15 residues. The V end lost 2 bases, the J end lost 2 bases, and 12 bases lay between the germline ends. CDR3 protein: CASSLVSAANYGYTF. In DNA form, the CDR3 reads TGTGCCAGCAGTTTAGTGTCGGCAGCGAACTATGGCTACACCTTC.

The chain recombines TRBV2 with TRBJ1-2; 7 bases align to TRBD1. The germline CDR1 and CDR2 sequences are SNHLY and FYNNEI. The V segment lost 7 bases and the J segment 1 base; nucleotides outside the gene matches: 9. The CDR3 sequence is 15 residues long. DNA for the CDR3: TGTGCCAGCAACGAGGAGGGGGCTGTTAACTATGGCTACACCTTC. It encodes CASNEEGAVNYGYTF.

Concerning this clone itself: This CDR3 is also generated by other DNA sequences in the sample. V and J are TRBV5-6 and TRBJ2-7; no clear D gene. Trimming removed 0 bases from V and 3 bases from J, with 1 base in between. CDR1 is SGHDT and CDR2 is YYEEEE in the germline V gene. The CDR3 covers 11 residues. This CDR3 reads CASSLGYEQYF. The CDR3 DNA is TGTGCCAGCAGCTTGGGCTACGAGCAGTACTTC. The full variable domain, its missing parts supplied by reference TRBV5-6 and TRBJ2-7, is DAGVTQSPTHLIKTRGQQVTLRCSPKSGHDTVSWYQQALGQGPQFIFQYYEEEERQRGNFPDRFSGHQFPNYSSELNVNALLLGDSALYLCASSLGYEQYFGPGTRLTVT.

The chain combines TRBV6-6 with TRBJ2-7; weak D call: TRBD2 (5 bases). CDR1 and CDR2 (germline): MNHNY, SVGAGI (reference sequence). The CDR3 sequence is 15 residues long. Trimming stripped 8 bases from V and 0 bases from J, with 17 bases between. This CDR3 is CASLVGLAGSYEQYF. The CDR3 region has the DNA TGTGCCAGCCTTGTCGGACTCGCGGGCTCCTACGAGCAGTACTTC.

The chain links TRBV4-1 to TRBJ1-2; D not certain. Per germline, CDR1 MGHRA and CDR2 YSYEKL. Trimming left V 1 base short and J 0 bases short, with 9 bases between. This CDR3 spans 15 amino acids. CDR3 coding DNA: TGCGCCAGCAGCCAAGTACCGACGGCTAACTATGGCTACACCTTC. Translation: CASSQVPTANYGYTF.

Written as DNA, the CDR3 is TGTGCCAGCTCACCCGACTTAACCGGGGAGCTGTTTTTT. It specifies CASSPDLTGELFF. The genes are TRBV18 and TRBJ2-2, with D hard to call. Germline V gives CDR1 KGHSH, CDR2 LQKENI. The CDR3 has 13 amino acids. The germline V and J ends were trimmed by 3 bases and 5 bases, with 7 bases remaining between them. The full variable domain, with the rest looked up from reference TRBV18 and TRBJ2-2, is NAGVMQNPRHLVRRRGQEARLRCSPMKGHSHVYWYRQLPEEGLKFMVYLQKENIIDESGMPKERFSAEFPKEGPSILRIQQVVRGDSAAYFCASSPDLTGELFFGEGSRLTVL.

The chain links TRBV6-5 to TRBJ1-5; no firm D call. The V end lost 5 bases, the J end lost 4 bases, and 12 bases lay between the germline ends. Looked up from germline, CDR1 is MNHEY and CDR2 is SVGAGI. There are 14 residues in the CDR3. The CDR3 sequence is CASSRYKKNQPQHF. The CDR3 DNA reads TGTGCCAGCAGTCGTTACAAAAAGAATCAGCCCCAGCATTTT.

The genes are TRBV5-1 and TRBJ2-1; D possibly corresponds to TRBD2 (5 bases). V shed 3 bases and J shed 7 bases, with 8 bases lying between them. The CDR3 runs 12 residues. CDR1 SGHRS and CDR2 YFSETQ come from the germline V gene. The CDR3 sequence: CASSSDSNEQFF. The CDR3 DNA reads TGCGCCAGCAGCTCGGACTCGAATGAGCAGTTCTTC.

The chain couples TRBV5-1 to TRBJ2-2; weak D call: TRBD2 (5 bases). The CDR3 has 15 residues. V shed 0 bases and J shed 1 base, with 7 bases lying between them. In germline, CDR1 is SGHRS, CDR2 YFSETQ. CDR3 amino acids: CASSLEAGNTGELFF. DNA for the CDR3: TGCGCCAGCAGCTTGGAGGCGGGGAACACCGGGGAGCTGTTTTTT.

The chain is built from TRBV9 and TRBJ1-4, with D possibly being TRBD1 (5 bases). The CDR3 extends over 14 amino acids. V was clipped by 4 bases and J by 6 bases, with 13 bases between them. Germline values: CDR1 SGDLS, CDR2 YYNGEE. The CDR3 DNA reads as TGTGCCAGCAGCCCCACAGGCGTATATGAAAAACTGTTTTTT. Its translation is CASSPTGVYEKLFF.